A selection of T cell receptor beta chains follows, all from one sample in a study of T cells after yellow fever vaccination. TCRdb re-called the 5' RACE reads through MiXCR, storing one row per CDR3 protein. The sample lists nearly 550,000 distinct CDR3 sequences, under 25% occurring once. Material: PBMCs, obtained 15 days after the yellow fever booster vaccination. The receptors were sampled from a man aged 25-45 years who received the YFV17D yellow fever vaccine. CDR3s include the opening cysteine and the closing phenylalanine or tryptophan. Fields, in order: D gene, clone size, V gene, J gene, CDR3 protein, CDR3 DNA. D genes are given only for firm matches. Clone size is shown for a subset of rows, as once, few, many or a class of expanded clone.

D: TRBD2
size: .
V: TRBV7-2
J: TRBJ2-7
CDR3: CASTSGSNSYEQYF
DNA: TGTGCCAGCACCAGCGGGAGCAACTCCTACGAGCAGTACTTC

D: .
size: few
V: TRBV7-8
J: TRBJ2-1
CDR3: CASSLPRTPTVNEQFF
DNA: TGTGCCAGCAGCTTACCCCGGACCCCGACGGTCAATGAGCAGTTCTTC

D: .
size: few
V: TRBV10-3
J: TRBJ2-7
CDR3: CAISESQSRYEQYF
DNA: TGTGCCATCAGTGAGTCCCAGTCCCGCTACGAGCAGTACTTC

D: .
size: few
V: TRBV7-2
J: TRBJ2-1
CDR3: CASSLVTVYNEQFF
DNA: TGTGCCAGCAGCTTAGTGACAGTTTACAATGAGCAGTTCTTC

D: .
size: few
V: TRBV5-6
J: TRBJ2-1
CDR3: CASSTRFYNEQFF
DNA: TGTGCCAGCAGCACGAGATTCTACAATGAGCAGTTCTTC

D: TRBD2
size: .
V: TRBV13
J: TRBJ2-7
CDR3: CASSLGYGAGGYEQYF
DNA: TGTGCCAGCAGCTTAGGCTATGGAGCGGGAGGGTACGAGCAGTACTTC

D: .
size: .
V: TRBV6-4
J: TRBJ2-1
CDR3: CASRGGESSYNEQFF
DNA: TGTGCCAGCAGAGGAGGTGAGAGCTCCTACAATGAGCAGTTCTTC

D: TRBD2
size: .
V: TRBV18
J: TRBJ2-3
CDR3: CASSPRLAETDTQYF
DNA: TGTGCCAGCTCACCACGACTAGCGGAAACAGATACGCAGTATTTT

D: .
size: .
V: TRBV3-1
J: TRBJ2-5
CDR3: CASSQDTRLAIQYF
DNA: TGTGCCAGCAGCCAAGATACCAGGTTGGCGATCCAGTACTTC

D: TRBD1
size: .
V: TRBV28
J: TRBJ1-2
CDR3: CASHLGTGAIYGYTF
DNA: TGTGCCAGCCACCTCGGGACAGGAGCTATCTATGGCTACACCTTC

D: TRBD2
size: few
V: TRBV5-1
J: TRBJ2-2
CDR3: CASSLATSGSTGELFF
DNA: TGCGCCAGCAGCTTGGCGACTAGCGGGAGCACCGGGGAGCTGTTTTTT

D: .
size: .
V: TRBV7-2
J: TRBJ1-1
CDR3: CASSPRVGEAFF
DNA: TGTGCCAGCAGCCCCCGGGTGGGGGAAGCTTTCTTT

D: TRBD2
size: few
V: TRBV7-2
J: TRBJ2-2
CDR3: CASSLALLAGVSGELFF
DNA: TGTGCCAGCAGCTTAGCGCTTCTAGCGGGAGTGTCCGGGGAGCTGTTTTTT

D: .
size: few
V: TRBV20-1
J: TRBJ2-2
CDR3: CSATTRVGELFF
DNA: TGCAGTGCTACAACTAGAGTCGGGGAGCTGTTTTTT

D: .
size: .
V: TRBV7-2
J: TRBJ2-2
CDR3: CASSLAQFTGELFF
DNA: TGTGCCAGCAGCTTAGCGCAATTTACCGGGGAGCTGTTTTTT

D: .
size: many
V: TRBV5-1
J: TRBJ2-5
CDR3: CASSLAPATETQYF
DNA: TGCGCCAGCAGCTTGGCCCCCGCTACGGAGACCCAGTACTTC

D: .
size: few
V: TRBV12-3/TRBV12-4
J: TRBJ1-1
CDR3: CASSPQEIVAEAFF
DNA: TGTGCCAGCAGCCCGCAAGAAATAGTGGCTGAAGCTTTCTTT

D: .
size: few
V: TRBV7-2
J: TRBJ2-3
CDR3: CASSPQGRADTQYF
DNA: TGTGCCAGCAGCCCCCAAGGACGTGCGGATACGCAGTATTTT

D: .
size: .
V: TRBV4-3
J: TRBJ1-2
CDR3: CASSQGAYGYTF
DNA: TGCGCCAGCAGCCAAGGCGCGTATGGCTACACCTTC

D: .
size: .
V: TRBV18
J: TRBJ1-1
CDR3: CASSQGVAGTEAFF
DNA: TGTGCCAGCTCACAAGGGGTTGCCGGCACTGAAGCTTTCTTT

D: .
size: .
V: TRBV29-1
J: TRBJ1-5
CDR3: CSVSIFQGPDQPQHF
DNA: TGCAGCGTTTCGATTTTCCAGGGACCTGATCAGCCCCAGCATTTT

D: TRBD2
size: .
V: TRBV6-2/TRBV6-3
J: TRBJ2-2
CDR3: CASSYSPSGRSNTGELFF
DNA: TGTGCCAGCAGTTACAGTCCTAGCGGGAGGTCTAACACCGGGGAGCTGTTTTTT

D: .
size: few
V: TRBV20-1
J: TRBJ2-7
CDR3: CSASGLSYEQYF
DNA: TGCAGTGCTAGTGGGTTAAGCTACGAGCAGTACTTC

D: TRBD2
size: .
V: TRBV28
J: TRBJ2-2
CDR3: CASLGGANTGELFF
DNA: TGTGCCAGCCTCGGGGGGGCGAACACCGGGGAGCTGTTTTTT

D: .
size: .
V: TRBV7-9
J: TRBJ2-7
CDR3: CASSLSSTGYEQYF
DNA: TGTGCCAGCAGCTTATCCTCTACGGGGTACGAGCAGTACTTC

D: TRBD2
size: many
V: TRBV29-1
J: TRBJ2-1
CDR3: CSGGLAERYNEQFF
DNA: TGCAGCGGGGGACTAGCGGAGCGTTACAATGAGCAGTTCTTC

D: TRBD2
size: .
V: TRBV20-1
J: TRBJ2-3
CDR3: CSAGSSGTTDTQYF
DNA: TGCAGTGCTGGGTCTAGCGGAACCACAGATACGCAGTATTTT

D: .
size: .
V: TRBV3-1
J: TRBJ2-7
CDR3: CASSQGAAVSSYEQYF
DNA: TGTGCCAGCAGCCAAGGGGCCGCGGTTAGCTCCTACGAGCAGTACTTC

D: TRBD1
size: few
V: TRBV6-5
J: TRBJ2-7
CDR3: CASSYSAGGFYEQYF
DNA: TGTGCCAGCAGTTACTCGGCAGGGGGCTTTTACGAGCAGTACTTC

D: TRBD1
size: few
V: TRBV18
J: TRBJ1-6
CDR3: CASSPPGQGNNSPLHF
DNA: TGTGCCAGCTCACCACCGGGACAGGGGAATAATTCACCCCTCCACTTT

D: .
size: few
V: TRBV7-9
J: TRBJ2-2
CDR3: CASSLSLELFF
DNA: TGTGCCAGCAGCCTCTCCTTGGAGCTGTTTTTT

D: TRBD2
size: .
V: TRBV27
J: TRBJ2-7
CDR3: CASRRGLYYEQYF
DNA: TGTGCCAGCCGAAGGGGACTATACTACGAGCAGTACTTC

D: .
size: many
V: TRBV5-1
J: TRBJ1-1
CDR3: CASSLGQGGTEAFF
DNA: TGCGCCAGCAGCTTGGGGCAGGGAGGCACTGAAGCTTTCTTT

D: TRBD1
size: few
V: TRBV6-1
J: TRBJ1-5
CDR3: CASRPDRGNQPQHF
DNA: TGTGCCAGCAGACCGGACAGGGGAAATCAGCCCCAGCATTTT

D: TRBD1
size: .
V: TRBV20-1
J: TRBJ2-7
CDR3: CSASPGQGAYEQYF
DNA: TGCAGTGCTAGCCCAGGACAGGGGGCCTACGAGCAGTACTTC

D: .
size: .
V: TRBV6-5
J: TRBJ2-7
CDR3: CASSYSPGVGYEQYF
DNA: TGTGCCAGCAGTTACTCGCCGGGAGTTGGGTACGAGCAGTACTTC

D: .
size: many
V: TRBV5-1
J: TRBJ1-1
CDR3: CASSRTDTNTEAFF
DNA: TGCGCCAGCAGCCGGACGGATACTAACACTGAAGCTTTCTTT

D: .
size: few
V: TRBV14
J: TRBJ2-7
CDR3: CASSRGAAAYYEQYF
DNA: TGTGCCAGCAGCCGCGGGGCGGCCGCATACTACGAGCAGTACTTC

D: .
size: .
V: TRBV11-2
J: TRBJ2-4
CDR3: CASSLVPGLAKNIQYF
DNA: TGTGCCAGCAGCTTAGTACCAGGCTTAGCCAAAAACATTCAGTACTTC

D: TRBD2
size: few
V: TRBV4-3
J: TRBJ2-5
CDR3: CASSQDASGGALETQYF
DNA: TGCGCCAGCAGCCAAGATGCTAGCGGGGGCGCATTGGAGACCCAGTACTTC

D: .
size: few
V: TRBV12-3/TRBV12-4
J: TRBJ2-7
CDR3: CASSPHLAISYEQYF
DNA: TGTGCCAGCAGTCCCCATCTAGCGATCTCCTACGAGCAGTACTTC

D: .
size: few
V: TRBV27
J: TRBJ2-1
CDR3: CASSFLEGRKFF
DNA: TGTGCCAGCAGTTTCCTAGAGGGCCGTAAGTTCTTC

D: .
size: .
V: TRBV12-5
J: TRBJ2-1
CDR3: CASGSKLASYNEQFF
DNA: TGTGCTAGTGGTTCAAAGTTGGCCTCCTACAATGAGCAGTTCTTC

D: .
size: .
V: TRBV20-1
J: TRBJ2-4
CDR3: CSASDLLAKNIQYF
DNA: TGCAGTGCTAGCGACCTCTTAGCCAAAAACATTCAGTACTTC

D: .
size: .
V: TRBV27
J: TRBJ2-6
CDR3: CATQGPSFNSGANVLTF
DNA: TGTGCCACCCAGGGGCCCTCTTTCAACTCTGGGGCCAACGTCCTGACTTTC

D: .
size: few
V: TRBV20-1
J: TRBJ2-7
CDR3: CSARDAGQSSYEQYF
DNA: TGCAGTGCTAGAGATGCCGGGCAGAGCTCCTACGAGCAGTACTTC

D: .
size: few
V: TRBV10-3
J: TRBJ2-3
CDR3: CAISGGGDTQYF
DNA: TGTGCCATCAGTGGGGGCGGAGATACGCAGTATTTT

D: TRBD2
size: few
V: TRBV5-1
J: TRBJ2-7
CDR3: CASRGGAAGTYEQYF
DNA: TGCGCCAGCAGAGGAGGTGCAGCGGGAACTTACGAGCAGTACTTC

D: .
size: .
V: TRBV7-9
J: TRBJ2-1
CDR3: CASTLLTGAYNEQFF
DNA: TGTGCCAGCACCCTCTTAACGGGAGCCTACAATGAGCAGTTCTTC